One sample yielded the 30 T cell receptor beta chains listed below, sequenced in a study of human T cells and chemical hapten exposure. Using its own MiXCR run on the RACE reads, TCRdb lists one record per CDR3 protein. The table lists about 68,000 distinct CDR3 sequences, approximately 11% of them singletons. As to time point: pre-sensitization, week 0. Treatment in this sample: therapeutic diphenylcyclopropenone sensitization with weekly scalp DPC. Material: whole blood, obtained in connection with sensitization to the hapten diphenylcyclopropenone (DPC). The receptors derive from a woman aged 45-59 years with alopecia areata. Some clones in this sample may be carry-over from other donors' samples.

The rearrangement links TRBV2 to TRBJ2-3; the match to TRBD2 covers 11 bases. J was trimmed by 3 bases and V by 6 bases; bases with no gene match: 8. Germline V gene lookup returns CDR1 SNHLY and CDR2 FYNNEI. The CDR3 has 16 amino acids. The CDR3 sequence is CASSRRTSGSTDTQYF. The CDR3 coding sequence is TGTGCCAGCAGCCGAAGGACTAGCGGGTCAACAGATACGCAGTATTTT.

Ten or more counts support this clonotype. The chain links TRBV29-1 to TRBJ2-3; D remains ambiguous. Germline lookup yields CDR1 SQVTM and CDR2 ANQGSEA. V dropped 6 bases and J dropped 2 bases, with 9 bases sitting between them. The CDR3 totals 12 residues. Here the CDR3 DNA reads TGCAGCGTATCGACCAACACAGATACGCAGTATTTT. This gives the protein CSVSTNTDTQYF.

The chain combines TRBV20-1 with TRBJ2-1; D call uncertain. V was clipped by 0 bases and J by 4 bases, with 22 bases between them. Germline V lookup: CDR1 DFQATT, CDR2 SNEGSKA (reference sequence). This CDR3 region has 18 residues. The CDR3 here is CSAREPQKLVRLYNEQFF. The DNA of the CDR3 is TGCAGTGCTAGAGAGCCTCAGAAACTCGTTAGGTTGTACAATGAGCAGTTCTTC.

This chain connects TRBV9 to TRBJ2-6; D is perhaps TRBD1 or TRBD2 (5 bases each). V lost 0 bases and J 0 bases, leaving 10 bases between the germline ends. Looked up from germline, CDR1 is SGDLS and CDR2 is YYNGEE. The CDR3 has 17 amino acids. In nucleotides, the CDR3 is TGTGCCAGCAGCGTAGCGGGACCCAACTCTGGGGCCAACGTCCTGACTTTC. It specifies CASSVAGPNSGANVLTF.

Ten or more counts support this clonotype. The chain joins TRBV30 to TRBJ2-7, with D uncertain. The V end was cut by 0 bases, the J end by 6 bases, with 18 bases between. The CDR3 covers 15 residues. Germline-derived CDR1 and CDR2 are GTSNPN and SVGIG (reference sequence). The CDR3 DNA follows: TGTGCCTGGAGTGTCGATTTAGCCCCGGTTGCCGAGCAGTACTTC. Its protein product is CAWSVDLAPVAEQYF.

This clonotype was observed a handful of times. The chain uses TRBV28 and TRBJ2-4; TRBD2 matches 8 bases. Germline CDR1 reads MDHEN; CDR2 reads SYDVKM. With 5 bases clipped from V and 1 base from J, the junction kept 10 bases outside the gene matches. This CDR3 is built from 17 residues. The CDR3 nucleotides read TGTGCCAGCAGTGTACCCGCGGGGGGTCTGGCCAAAAACATTCAGTACTTC. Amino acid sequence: CASSVPAGGLAKNIQYF. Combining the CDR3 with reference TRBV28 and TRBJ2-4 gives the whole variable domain DVKVTQSSRYLVKRTGEKVFLECVQDMDHENMFWYRQDPGLGLRLIYFSYDVKMKEKGDIPEGYSVSREKKERFSLILESASTNQTSMYLCASSVPAGGLAKNIQYFGAGTRLSVL.

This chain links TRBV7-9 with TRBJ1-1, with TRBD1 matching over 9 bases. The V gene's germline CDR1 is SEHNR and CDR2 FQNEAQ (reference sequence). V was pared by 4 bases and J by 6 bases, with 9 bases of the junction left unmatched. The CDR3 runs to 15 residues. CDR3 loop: CASSWGDREVPEAFF. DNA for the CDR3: TGTGCCAGCAGCTGGGGGGACAGGGAAGTCCCTGAAGCTTTCTTT.

The CDR3 coding sequence is TGTGCCAGCCGTTCCACGGGGCGCGCCGGCTACGAGCAGTACTTC. It is translated as CASRSTGRAGYEQYF. The V and J genes are TRBV28 and TRBJ2-7; D may correspond to TRBD1 or TRBD2 (5 bases each). Trimming shortened V by 8 bases and J by 3 bases, and 20 bases separated the two germline ends. Germline lookup yields CDR1 MDHEN and CDR2 SYDVKM. The CDR3 is 15 amino acids.

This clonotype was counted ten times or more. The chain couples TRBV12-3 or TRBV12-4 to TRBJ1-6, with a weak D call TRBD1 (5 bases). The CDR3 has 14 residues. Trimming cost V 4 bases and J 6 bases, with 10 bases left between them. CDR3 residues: CASSSGVSNSPLHF. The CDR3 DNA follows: TGTGCCAGCAGTTCGGGGGTCTCTAATTCACCCCTCCACTTT.

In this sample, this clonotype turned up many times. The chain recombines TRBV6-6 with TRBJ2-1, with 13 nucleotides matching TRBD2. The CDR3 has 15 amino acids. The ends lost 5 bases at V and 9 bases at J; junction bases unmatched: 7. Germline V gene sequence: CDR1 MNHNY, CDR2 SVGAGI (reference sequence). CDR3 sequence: CASSHRLAGGGEQFF. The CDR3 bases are TGTGCCAGCAGTCACAGACTAGCGGGGGGCGGTGAGCAGTTCTTC.

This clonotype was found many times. The CDR3 protein is CASSMGQGAYEPQHF. CDR3 DNA sequence: TGTGCCAGCTCAATGGGACAGGGGGCTTATGAGCCCCAGCATTTT. The rearrangement links TRBV18 to TRBJ1-5, with 12 bases matching TRBD1. J lost 8 bases, V lost 5 bases, and 7 bases had no gene match. CDR3 length: 15 residues. Germline loops: CDR1 KGHSH, CDR2 LQKENI.

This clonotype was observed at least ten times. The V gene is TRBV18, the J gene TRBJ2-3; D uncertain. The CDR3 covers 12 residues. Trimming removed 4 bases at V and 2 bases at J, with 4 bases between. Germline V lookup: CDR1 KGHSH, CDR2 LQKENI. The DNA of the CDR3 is TGTGCCAGCTCACGGGCCACAGATACGCAGTATTTT. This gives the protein CASSRATDTQYF.

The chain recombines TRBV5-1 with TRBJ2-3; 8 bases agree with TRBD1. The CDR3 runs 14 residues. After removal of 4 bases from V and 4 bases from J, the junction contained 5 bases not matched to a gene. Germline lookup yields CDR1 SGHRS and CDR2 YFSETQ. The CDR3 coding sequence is TGCGCCAGCAGCACCGGACAGGGTTCAGATACGCAGTATTTT. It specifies CASSTGQGSDTQYF.

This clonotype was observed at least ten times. CDR3 region: CASSFTGRNRRGYTF. In DNA, the CDR3 is TGTGCCAGCAGCTTCACGGGACGGAATAGGCGCGGCTACACCTTC. The chain is built from TRBV7-9 and TRBJ1-2; D is possibly TRBD1 (5 bases). The length of the CDR3 is 15 residues. In germline, CDR1 is SEHNR, CDR2 FQNEAQ (reference sequence). Between the trimmed V and J ends, which lost 3 bases and 8 bases, there was a span of 19 bases.

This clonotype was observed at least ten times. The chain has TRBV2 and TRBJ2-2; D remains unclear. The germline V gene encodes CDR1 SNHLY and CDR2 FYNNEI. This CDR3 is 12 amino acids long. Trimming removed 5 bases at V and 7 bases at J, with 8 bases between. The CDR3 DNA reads TGTGCCAGCAGTAAAGGACGCGGGGAGCTGTTTTTT. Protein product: CASSKGRGELFF.

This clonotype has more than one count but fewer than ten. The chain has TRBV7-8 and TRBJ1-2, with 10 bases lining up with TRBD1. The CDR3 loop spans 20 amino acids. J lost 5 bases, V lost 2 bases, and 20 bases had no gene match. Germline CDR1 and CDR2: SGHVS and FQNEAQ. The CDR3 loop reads CASSLPGGILDRGRGYGYTF. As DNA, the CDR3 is TGTGCCAGCAGCTTACCCGGCGGAATCCTCGACAGGGGGCGCGGGTATGGCTACACCTTC. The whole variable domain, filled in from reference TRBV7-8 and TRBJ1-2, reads GAGVSQSPRYKVAKRGQDVALRCDPISGHVSLFWYQQALGQGPEFLTYFQNEAQLDKSGLPSDRFFAERPEGSVSTLKIQRTQQEDSAVYLCASSLPGGILDRGRGYGYTFGSGTRLTVV.

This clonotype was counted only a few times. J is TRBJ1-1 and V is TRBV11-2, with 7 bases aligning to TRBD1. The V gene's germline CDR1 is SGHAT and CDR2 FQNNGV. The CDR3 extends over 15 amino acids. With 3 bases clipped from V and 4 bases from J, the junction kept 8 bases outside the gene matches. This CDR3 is CASSFTGVGRTEAFF. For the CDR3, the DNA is TGTGCCAGCAGCTTCACAGGGGTCGGGCGCACTGAAGCTTTCTTT.

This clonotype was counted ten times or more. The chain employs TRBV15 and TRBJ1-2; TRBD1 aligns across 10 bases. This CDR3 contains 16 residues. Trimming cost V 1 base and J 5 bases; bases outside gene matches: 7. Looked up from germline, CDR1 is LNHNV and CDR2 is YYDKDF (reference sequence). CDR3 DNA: TGTGCCACCAGCAGAGTATCGACAGGGGGCCCGTATGGCTACACCTTC. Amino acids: CATSRVSTGGPYGYTF.

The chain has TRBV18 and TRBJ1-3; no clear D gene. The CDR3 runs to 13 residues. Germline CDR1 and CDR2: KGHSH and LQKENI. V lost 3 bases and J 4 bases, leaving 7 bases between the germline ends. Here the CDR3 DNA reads TGTGCCAGCTCACCTTTACAGGGAAACACCATATATTTT. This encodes CASSPLQGNTIYF.

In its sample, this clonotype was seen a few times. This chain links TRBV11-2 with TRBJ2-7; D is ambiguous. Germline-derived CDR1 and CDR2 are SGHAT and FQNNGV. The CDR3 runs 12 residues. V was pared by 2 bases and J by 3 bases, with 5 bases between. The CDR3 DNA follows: TGTGCCAGCAGCTTAACAGACTACGAGCAGTACTTC. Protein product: CASSLTDYEQYF.

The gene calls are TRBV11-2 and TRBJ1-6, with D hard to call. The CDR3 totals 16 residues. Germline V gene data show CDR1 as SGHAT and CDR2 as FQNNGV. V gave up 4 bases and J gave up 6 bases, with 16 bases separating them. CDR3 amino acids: CASSSQIQSVNSPLHF. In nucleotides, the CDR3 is TGTGCCAGCAGCTCACAGATTCAGTCCGTTAATTCACCCCTCCACTTT.

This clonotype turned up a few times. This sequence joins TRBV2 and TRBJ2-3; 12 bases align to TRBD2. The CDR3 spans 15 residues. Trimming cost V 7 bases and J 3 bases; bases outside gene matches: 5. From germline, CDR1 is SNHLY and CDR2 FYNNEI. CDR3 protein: CASTPGLAGTDTQYF. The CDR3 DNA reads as TGTGCCAGCACTCCCGGACTAGCGGGAACAGATACGCAGTATTTT.

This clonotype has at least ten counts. CDR3 in amino acids: CASSFRGQGVLYSNQPQHF. CDR3 bases: TGTGCCAGCAGTTTCCGGGGGCAGGGGGTTTTGTATAGCAATCAGCCCCAGCATTTT. The gene calls are TRBV12-3 or TRBV12-4 and TRBJ1-5, with 7 nucleotides matching TRBD1. The CDR3 is 19 amino acids. After removal of 3 bases from V and 0 bases from J, the junction contained 14 bases not matched to a gene.

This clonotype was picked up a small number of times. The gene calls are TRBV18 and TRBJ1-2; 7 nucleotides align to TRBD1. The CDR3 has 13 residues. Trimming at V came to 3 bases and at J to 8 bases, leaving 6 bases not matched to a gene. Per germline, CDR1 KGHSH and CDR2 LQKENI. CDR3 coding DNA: TGTGCCAGCTCACCCCGGGACAGATGGGGCTACACCTTC. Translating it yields CASSPRDRWGYTF.

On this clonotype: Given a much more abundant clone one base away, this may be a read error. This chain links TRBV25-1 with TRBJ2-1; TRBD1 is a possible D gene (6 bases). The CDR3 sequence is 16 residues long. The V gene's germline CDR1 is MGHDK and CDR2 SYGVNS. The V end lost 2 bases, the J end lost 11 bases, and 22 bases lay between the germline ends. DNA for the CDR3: TGTGCCAGCAGTGAACCCCCAGGTGGGGGACACGATCAGCAGTTCTTC. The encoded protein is CASSEPPGGGHDQQFF. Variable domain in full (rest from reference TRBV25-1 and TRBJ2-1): EADIYQTPRYLVIGTGKKITLECSQTMGHDKMYWYQQDPGMELHLIHYSYGVNSTEKGDLSSESTVSRIRTEHFPLTLESARPSHTSQYLCASSEPPGGGHDQQFFGPGTRLTVL.

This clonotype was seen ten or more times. As DNA, the CDR3 is TGTGCCAGCAGCTTACAAGGACAGGGGGCTTACAATGAGCAGTTCTTC. This encodes CASSLQGQGAYNEQFF. J is TRBJ2-1 and V is TRBV11-3, with 11 bases fitting TRBD1. With V trimmed by 2 bases and J by 4 bases, 4 bases remained unmatched. There are 16 residues in the CDR3. CDR1 and CDR2 from the germline V gene are SGHNT and YENEEA.

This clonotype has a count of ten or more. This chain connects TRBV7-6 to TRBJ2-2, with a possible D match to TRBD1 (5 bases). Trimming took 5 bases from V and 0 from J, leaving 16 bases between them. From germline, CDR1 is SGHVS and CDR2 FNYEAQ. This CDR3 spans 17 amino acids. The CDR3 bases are TGTGCCAGCAGCCGAAGTGGGGCGCGGCCGAACACCGGGGAGCTGTTTTTT. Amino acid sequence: CASSRSGARPNTGELFF.

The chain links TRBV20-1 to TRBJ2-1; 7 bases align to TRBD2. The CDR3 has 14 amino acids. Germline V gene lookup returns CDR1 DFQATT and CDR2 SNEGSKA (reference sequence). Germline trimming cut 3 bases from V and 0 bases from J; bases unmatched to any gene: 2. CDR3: CSARGGSSYNEQFF. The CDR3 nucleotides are TGCAGTGCTAGGGGCGGGAGCTCCTACAATGAGCAGTTCTTC.

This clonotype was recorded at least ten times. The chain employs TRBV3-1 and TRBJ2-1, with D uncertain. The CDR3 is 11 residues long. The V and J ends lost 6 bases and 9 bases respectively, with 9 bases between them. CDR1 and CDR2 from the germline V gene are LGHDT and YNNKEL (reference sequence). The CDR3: CASSLQGEQFF. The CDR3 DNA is TGTGCCAGCAGTCTCCAAGGTGAGCAGTTCTTC.

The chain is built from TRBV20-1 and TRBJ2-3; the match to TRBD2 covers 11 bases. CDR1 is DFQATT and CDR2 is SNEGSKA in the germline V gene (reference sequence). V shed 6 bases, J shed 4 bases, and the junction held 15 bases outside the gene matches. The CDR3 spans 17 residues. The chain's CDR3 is CSARRTSGLFVSDTQYF. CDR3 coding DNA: TGCAGTGCCAGGAGGACTAGCGGGTTATTTGTGTCAGATACGCAGTATTTT.